The clone carrying this T cell receptor (beta chain) was detected only once. The antigen is unknown. TCRdb called the reads again in MiXCR, with one record for every CDR3 protein. This table has roughly 280,000 distinct CDR3 sequences, over 8% appearing once. From germline, CDR1 is MGHDK and CDR2 SYGVNS. V was pared by 3 bases and J by 7 bases, with 10 bases between. This CDR3 is built from 14 residues. The record originates from a study of T cell repertoires in cytomegalovirus infection. For the study at large: Shared public TCR beta signatures pointed to both CMV infection and a matching HLA type. Findings and caveats of the study: Summed public TCR beta family frequency identified CMV carriers bearing the relevant HLA. HLA-C-restricted CMV-specific TCR beta clonotypes were dominant in the ex vivo response.

This chain joins TRBV25-1 and TRBJ1-6; D is unresolved. The sample comprised PBMCs. This TCR was sampled from a human donor in good health (CMV status not recorded). Some clones in this sample may be carry-over from other donors' samples. The CDR3 reads CASSEDSKNSPLHF. CDR3 in DNA: TGTGCCAGCAGTGAGGACTCCAAGAATTCACCCCTCCACTTT.